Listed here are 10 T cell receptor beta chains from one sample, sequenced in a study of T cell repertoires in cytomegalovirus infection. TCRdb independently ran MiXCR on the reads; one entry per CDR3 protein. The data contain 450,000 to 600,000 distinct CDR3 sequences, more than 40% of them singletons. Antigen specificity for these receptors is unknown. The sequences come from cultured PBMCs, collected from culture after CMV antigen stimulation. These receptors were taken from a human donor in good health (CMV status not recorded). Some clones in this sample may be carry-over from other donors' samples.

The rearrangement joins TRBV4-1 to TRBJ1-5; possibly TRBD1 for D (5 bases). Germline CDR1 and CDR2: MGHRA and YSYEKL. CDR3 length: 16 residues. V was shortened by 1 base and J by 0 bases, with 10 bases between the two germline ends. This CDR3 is CASSQVSGTSNQPQHF. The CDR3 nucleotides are TGCGCCAGCAGCCAAGTTTCGGGGACTAGCAATCAGCCCCAGCATTTT.

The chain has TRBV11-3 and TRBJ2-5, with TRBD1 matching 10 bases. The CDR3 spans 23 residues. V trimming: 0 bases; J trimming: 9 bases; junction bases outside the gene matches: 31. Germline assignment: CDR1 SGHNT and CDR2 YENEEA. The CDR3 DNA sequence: TGTGCCAGCAGCTTAGAGCCCCGGGACAGGGGAAGTGGACGGCGACTGAAGACTGGGGCCCAGTACTTC. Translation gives CASSLEPRDRGSGRRLKTGAQYF. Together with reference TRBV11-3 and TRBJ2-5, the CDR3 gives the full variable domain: EAGVVQSPRYKIIEKKQPVAFWCNPISGHNTLYWYLQNLGQGPELLIRYENEEAVDDSQLPKDRFSAERLKGVDSTLKIQPAELGDSAVYLCASSLEPRDRGSGRRLKTGAQYFGPGTRLLVL.

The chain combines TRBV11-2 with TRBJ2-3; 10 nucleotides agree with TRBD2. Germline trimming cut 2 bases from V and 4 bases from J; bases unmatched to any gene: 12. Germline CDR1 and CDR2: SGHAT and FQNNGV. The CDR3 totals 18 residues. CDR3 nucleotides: TGTGCCAGCAGCTTAAGGCTAGCGGGGGAACTGGGCCCAGATACGCAGTATTTT. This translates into CASSLRLAGELGPDTQYF.

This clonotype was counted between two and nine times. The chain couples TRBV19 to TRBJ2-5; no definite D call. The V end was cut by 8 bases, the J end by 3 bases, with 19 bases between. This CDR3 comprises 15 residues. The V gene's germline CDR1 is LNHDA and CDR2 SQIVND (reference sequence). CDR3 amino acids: CASSRTGPAKETQYF. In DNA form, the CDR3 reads TGTGCCAGTTCAAGAACCGGACCGGCCAAAGAGACCCAGTACTTC.

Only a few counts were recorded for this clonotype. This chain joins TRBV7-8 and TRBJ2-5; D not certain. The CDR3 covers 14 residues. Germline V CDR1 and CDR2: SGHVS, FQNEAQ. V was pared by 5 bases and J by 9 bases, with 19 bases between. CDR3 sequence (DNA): TGTGCCAGCAGCCTCCTAGGACGGCCCTCCGCCCAGTACTTC. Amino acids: CASSLLGRPSAQYF. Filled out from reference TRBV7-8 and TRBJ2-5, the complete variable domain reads GAGVSQSPRYKVAKRGQDVALRCDPISGHVSLFWYQQALGQGPEFLTYFQNEAQLDKSGLPSDRFFAERPEGSVSTLKIQRTQQEDSAVYLCASSLLGRPSAQYFGPGTRLLVL.

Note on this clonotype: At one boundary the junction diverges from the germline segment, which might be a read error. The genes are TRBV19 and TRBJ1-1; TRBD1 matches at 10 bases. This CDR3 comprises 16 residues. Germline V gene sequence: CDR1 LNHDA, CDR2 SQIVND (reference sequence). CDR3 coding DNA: TGTGCCAGTATCACGGCCGCGGGACAGGGGAACGCTGAAGCTTTCTTT. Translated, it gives CASITAAGQGNAEAFF.

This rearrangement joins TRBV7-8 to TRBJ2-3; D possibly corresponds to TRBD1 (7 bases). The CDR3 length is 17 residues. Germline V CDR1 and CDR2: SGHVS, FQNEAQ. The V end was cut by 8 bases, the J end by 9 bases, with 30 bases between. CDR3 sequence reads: CASDNRQGSTKRGTQYF. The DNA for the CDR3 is TGTGCCAGCGACAACCGACAGGGTTCGACCAAACGGGGGACGCAGTATTTT.

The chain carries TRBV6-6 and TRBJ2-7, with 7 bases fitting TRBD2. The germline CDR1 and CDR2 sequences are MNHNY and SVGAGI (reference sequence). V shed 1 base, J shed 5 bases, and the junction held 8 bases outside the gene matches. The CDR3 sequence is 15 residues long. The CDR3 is CASSYYGRASHEQYF. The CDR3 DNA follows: TGTGCCAGCAGTTACTATGGGAGGGCTAGCCACGAGCAGTACTTC.

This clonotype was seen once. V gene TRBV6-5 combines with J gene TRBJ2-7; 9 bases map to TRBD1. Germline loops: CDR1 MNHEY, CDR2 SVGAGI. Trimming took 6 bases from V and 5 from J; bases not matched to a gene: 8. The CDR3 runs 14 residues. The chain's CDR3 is CASRLGQGFDEQYF. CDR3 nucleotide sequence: TGTGCCAGCAGACTCGGACAGGGGTTCGACGAGCAGTACTTC.

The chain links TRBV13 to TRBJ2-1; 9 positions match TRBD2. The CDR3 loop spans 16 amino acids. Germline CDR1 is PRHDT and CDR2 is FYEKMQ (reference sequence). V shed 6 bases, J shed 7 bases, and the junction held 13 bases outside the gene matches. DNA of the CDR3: TGTGCCAGCAGTCTTTCCGCGGGAGGGCCCGATAATGAGCAGTTCTTC. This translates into CASSLSAGGPDNEQFF. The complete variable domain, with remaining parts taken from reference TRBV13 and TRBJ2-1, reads AAGVIQSPRHLIKEKRETATLKCYPIPRHDTVYWYQQGPGQDPQFLISFYEKMQSDKGSIPDRFSAQQFSDYHSELNMSSLELGDSALYFCASSLSAGGPDNEQFFGPGTRLTVL.